This T cell receptor (beta chain) was recovered during a study of CD8+ T cells in alopecia areata. Study background: Treated patients received severity scores based on the percentage of scalp area affected.

Noted treatment: oral pan-JAK inhibitor, 5-10 mg twice daily. General observations from the study: Among the 100 top clones, expanded CD8+ clones, like scalp clonality, were significantly decreased by tofacitinib. Sequences from scalp samples also cover resident alphabeta T cells of normal skin. The study found TCR sharing across patients less clear than in mice, possibly for HLA reasons.

Sequencing used cDNA as its template, made by extracting RNA and reverse transcribing it. The protocol was immunoSEQ multiplex PCR, while the TCRdb copy is restricted to in-frame clones and leaves out a portion. Of some 180,000 clones listed, roughly 53% are singletons. Germline values: CDR1 LNHDA, CDR2 SQIVND (reference sequence). V gave up 3 bases and J gave up 3 bases, with 12 bases separating them. The CDR3 has 15 residues. As concerns this clone: Its antigen is still unknown.

This sequence originates from a human donor with alopecia areata. The sequences come from CD8+ T cells sorted from blood, collected at week 24, from a patient treated with tofacitinib. This chain connects TRBV19 to TRBJ1-5; tentative D call: TRBD1 (5 bases). The CDR3 coding sequence is TGTGCCAGTAGTATCGGATCAGGGCCCAATCAGCCCCAGCATTTT. Translating gives CASSIGSGPNQPQHF.